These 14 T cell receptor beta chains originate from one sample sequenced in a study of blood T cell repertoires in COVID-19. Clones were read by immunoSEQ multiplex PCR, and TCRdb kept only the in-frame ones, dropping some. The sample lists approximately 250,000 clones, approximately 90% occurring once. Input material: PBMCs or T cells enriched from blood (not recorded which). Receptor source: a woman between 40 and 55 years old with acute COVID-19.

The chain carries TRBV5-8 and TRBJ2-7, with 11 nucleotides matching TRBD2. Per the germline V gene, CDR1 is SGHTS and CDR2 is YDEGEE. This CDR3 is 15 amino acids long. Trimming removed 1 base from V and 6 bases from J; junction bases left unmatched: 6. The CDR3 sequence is CASSLRSGGAAEQYF. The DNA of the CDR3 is TGTGCCAGCAGCTTGCGTAGCGGGGGGGCCGCCGAGCAGTACTTC.

This chain's CDR3 is CASEVGTGKETQYF. The CDR3 coding sequence is TGTGCCAGCGAAGTAGGGACAGGGAAAGAGACCCAGTACTTC. This chain uses TRBV28 with TRBJ2-5; 9 nucleotides match TRBD1. Trimming at V came to 8 bases and at J to 3 bases, leaving 7 bases not matched to a gene. The CDR3 covers 14 residues. CDR1 MDHEN and CDR2 SYDVKM come from the germline V gene.

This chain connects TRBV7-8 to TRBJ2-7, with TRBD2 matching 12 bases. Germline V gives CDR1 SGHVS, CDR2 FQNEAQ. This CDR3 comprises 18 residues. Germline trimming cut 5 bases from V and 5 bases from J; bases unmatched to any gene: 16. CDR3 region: CASSLLGGSSGRGNEQYV. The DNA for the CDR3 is TGTGCCAGCAGCCTACTAGGGGGGTCTAGCGGGAGGGGCAACGAGCAGTACGTC.

CDR3 nucleotides: TGTGCCAGCAGCCCCAGGACAGGTTATCGATACAATGAGCAGTTCTTC. This encodes CASSPRTGYRYNEQFF. The V gene is TRBV7-2, the J gene TRBJ2-1, with 7 bases that match TRBD1. This CDR3 has 16 amino acids. The V gene's germline CDR1 is SGHTA and CDR2 FQGNSA. Trimming cost V 5 bases and J 4 bases; bases outside gene matches: 11.

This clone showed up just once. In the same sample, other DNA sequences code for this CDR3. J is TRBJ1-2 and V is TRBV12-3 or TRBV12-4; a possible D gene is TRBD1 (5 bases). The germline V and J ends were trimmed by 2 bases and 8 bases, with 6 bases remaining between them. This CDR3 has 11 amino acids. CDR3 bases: TGTGCCAGCAGTTTAAGGGGAGGCTACACCTTC. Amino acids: CASSLRGGYTF.

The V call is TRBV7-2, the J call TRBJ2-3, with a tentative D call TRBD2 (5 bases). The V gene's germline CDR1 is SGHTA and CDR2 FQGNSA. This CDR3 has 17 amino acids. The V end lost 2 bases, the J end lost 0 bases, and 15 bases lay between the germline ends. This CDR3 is CASSLRGAVTSTDTQYF. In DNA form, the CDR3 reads TGTGCCAGCAGCTTAAGAGGAGCGGTTACTAGCACAGATACGCAGTATTTT.

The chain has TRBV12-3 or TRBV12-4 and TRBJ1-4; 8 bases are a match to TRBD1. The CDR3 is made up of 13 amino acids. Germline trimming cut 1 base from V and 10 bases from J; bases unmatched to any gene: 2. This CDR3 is CASSLVGQVKLFF. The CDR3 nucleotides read TGTGCCAGCAGTTTAGTGGGACAGGTAAAACTGTTTTTT.

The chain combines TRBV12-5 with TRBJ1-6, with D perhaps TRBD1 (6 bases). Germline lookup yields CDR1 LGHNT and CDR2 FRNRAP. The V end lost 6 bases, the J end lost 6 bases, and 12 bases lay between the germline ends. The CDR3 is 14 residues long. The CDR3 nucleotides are TGTGCTAGTGGCCAGGGGTTTAGTAATTCACCCCTCCACTTT. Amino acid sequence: CASGQGFSNSPLHF.

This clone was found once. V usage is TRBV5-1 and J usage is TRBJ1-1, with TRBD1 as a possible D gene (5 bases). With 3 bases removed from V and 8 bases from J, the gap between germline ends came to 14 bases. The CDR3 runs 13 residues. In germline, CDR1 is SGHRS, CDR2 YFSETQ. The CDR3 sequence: CASSWDPRGEAFF. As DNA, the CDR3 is TGCGCCAGCAGCTGGGACCCGCGGGGGGAAGCTTTCTTT.

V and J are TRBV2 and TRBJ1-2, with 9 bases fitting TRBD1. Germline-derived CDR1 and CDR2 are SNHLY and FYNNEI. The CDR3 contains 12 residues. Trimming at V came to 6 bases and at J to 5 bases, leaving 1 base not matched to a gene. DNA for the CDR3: TGTGCCAGCAGGGGGACAGGGTATGGCTACACCTTC. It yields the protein CASRGTGYGYTF.

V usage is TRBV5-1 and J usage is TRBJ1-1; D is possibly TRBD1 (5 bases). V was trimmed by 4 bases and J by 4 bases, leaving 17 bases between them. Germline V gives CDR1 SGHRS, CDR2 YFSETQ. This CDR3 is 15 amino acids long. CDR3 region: CASSPPRQGGTEAFF. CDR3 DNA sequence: TGCGCCAGCAGCCCACCGCGCCAGGGCGGCACTGAAGCTTTCTTT.

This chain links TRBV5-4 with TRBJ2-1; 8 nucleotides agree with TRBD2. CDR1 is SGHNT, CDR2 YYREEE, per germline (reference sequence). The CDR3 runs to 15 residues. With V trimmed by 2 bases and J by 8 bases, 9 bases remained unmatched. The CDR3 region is CASSFPGRGGYEQFF. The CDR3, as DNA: TGTGCCAGCAGCTTTCCCGGGAGGGGGGGCTATGAGCAGTTCTTC.

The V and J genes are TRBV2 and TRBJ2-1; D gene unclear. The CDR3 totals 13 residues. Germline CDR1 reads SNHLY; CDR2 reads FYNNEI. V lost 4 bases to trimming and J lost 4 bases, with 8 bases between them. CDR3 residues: CASSGLGYNEQFF. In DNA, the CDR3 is TGTGCCAGCAGTGGACTGGGTTACAATGAGCAGTTCTTC.

In DNA, the CDR3 is TGTGCCAGCAGCCCAGGGGGTAGCGGGGTTTACAATGAGCAGTTCTTC. This translates into CASSPGGSGVYNEQFF. The chain uses TRBV9 and TRBJ2-1, with TRBD2 as a possible D gene (8 bases). The germline gives CDR1 SGDLS, CDR2 YYNGEE. Trimming stripped 4 bases from V and 4 bases from J, with 18 bases between. There are 16 residues in the CDR3. The full variable domain, rest sourced from reference TRBV9 and TRBJ2-1, is DSGVTQTPKHLITATGQRVTLRCSPRSGDLSVYWYQQSLDQGLQFLIQYYNGEERAKGNILERFSAQQFPDLHSELNLSSLELGDSALYFCASSPGGSGVYNEQFFGPGTRLTVL.